The 25 T cell receptor beta chains in this list originate from one sample, sequenced in a study of cytomegalovirus exposure and HLA in healthy donors. The PCR ran on 60 Vbeta and 13 Jbeta primers. Some clones are missing from TCRdb's copy, which holds only in-frame ones; the method was immunoSEQ multiplex PCR. The top ten hold around 2.6% of the sample, which has some 200,000 clones, about 83% seen once. The sample was PBMCs. Every receptor here comes from a female donor in good health and CMV-seronegative.

This clone appeared a few times. The chain has TRBV5-5 and TRBJ2-7, with a tentative D call TRBD2 (6 bases). This CDR3 comprises 16 residues. Germline loops: CDR1 SGHKS, CDR2 YYEKEE (reference sequence). Trimming stripped 4 bases from V and 0 bases from J, with 17 bases between. CDR3 loop: CASSPRVTSNSYEQYF. As DNA, the CDR3 is TGTGCCAGCAGCCCAAGAGTTACTAGCAACTCCTACGAGCAGTACTTC.

The rearrangement joins TRBV5-6 to TRBJ2-7; 10 bases are shared with TRBD2. The CDR3 covers 14 residues. Germline CDR1 and CDR2: SGHDT and YYEEEE. V lost 6 bases, J lost 3 bases, and 6 bases stayed unmatched. Here the CDR3 reads CASTWTSGSYEQYF. DNA of the CDR3: TGTGCCAGCACCTGGACTAGCGGAAGCTACGAGCAGTACTTC.

The chain employs TRBV28 and TRBJ1-2; TRBD1 is a possible D gene (5 bases). Trimming removed 3 bases from V and 2 bases from J, with 7 bases in between. CDR1 is MDHEN, CDR2 SYDVKM, per germline. The CDR3 length is 13 residues. CDR3: CASSFGGNYGYTF. The CDR3 nucleotides read TGTGCCAGCAGTTTTGGGGGGAACTATGGCTACACCTTC.

The chain carries TRBV12-5 and TRBJ2-1; D is uncertain. V lost 9 bases and J 10 bases, leaving 13 bases between the germline ends. This CDR3 comprises 11 residues. The germline CDR1 and CDR2 sequences are LGHNT and FRNRAP. CDR3 in amino acids: CASANQLEQFF. The CDR3 coding sequence is TGTGCTAGCGCAAATCAGTTGGAGCAGTTCTTC. The full variable domain, with the rest looked up from reference TRBV12-5 and TRBJ2-1, is DARVTQTPRHKVTEMGQEVTMRCQPILGHNTVFWYRQTMMQGLELLAYFRNRAPLDDSGMPKDRFSAEMPDATLATLKIQPSEPRDSAVYFCASANQLEQFFGPGTRLTVL.

This clone appeared a single time. The chain uses TRBV6-1 and TRBJ2-7; 12 bases map to TRBD1. From germline, CDR1 is MNHNS and CDR2 SASEGT. This CDR3 spans 16 amino acids. Losses at the gene ends were 4 bases for V and 7 bases for J; bases not matched to a gene: 11. The CDR3 DNA reads as TGTGCCAGCAGTGTTTCGGGACAGGGGGCTTTGGGGGAGCAGTACTTC. This translates into CASSVSGQGALGEQYF.

V gene TRBV30 combines with J gene TRBJ1-1; D not resolved. Trimming shortened V by 1 base and J by 4 bases, and 10 bases separated the two germline ends. The CDR3 contains 13 residues. The germline V gene has CDR1 GTSNPN and CDR2 SVGIG (reference sequence). CDR3 residues: CAWSAAQITEAFF. In nucleotides, the CDR3 is TGTGCCTGGAGTGCCGCACAGATCACTGAAGCTTTCTTT.

This chain links TRBV5-1 with TRBJ2-2; D perhaps matches TRBD2 (6 bases). Germline V lookup: CDR1 SGHRS, CDR2 YFSETQ. Trimming took off 4 bases at V and 5 bases at J, with 15 bases between the two ends. The CDR3 has 15 residues. CDR3 region: CASSTDGGSTGELFF. The CDR3 nucleotides are TGCGCCAGCAGCACCGACGGGGGATCTACCGGGGAGCTGTTTTTT.

This clone was detected once. V usage is TRBV7-2 and J usage is TRBJ2-5; tentatively, D is TRBD1 (7 bases). This CDR3 is built from 16 residues. Germline V gene sequence: CDR1 SGHTA, CDR2 FQGNSA. V lost 5 bases to trimming and J lost 6 bases, with 22 bases between them. The CDR3 reads CASSQGGLQLQQTQYF. Written as DNA, the CDR3 is TGTGCCAGCAGCCAGGGGGGACTCCAACTCCAGCAGACCCAGTACTTC.

V gene TRBV6-1 combines with J gene TRBJ2-7; 9 bases match TRBD1. This CDR3 region has 15 residues. Looked up from germline, CDR1 is MNHNS and CDR2 is SASEGT. The trim removed 6 bases at V and 5 bases at J, leaving 11 bases unmatched. CDR3 sequence reads: CASRGVGTGTDEQYF. In DNA form, the CDR3 reads TGTGCCAGCAGGGGCGTCGGGACAGGGACAGACGAGCAGTACTTC.

This chain uses TRBV5-1 with TRBJ1-3, with 10 bases matching TRBD1. The CDR3 spans 14 residues. V lost 3 bases, J lost 6 bases, and 3 bases stayed unmatched. CDR1 and CDR2 (germline): SGHRS, YFSETQ. CDR3 sequence reads: CASSSGQGENTIYF. CDR3 DNA: TGCGCCAGCAGCTCTGGACAGGGGGAAAACACCATATATTTT.

This clone has only one observation. This chain joins TRBV4-2 and TRBJ2-2; 12 nucleotides agree with TRBD2. Germline CDR1 LGHNA, CDR2 YNFKEQ. The J segment lost 1 base and the V segment lost 3 bases, leaving 18 bases of the junction unmatched. The CDR3 totals 22 residues. In DNA, the CDR3 is TGTGCCAGCAGCCAGGTTTGGGTTTGGACAGAACTAGCGGGAGGGAACACCGGGGAGCTGTTTTTT. Its translation: CASSQVWVWTELAGGNTGELFF.

V gene TRBV29-1 combines with J gene TRBJ1-4, with 7 nucleotides matching TRBD1. The CDR3 length is 14 residues. J was trimmed by 7 bases and V by 2 bases; bases with no gene match: 7. The V gene's germline CDR1 is SQVTM and CDR2 ANQGSEA. The CDR3 sequence: CSVEMQGGVEKLFF. DNA of the CDR3: TGCAGCGTTGAAATGCAGGGGGGTGTTGAAAAACTGTTTTTT.

This rearrangement joins TRBV19 to TRBJ1-1; 10 nucleotides line up with TRBD1. There are 15 residues in the CDR3. V shed 7 bases, J shed 6 bases, and the junction held 11 bases outside the gene matches. The germline V gene encodes CDR1 LNHDA and CDR2 SQIVND (reference sequence). CDR3 sequence (DNA): TGTGCCAGTAAATTGACAGGGGGCGGGATGTCTGAAGCTTTCTTT. Encoded protein: CASKLTGGGMSEAFF.

The rearrangement joins TRBV6-1 to TRBJ1-2; 9 nucleotides agree with TRBD1. The CDR3 runs 13 residues. With 5 bases clipped from V and 4 bases from J, the junction kept 2 bases outside the gene matches. Germline CDR1 and CDR2: MNHNS and SASEGT. CDR3 nucleotides: TGTGCCAGCAGTTTGACAGGGGGCTATGGCTACACCTTC. It is translated as CASSLTGGYGYTF.

J is TRBJ2-5 and V is TRBV9, with a weak D call TRBD2 (7 bases). The V end lost 3 bases, the J end lost 4 bases, and 22 bases lay between the germline ends. The CDR3 covers 17 residues. Germline assignment: CDR1 SGDLS and CDR2 YYNGEE. The CDR3 nucleotides are TGTGCCAGCAGCGATGAAAAGGGGGGGTATCCAAGAGAGACCCAGTACTTC. Translation: CASSDEKGGYPRETQYF.

The J gene is TRBJ2-5, the V gene TRBV19; maybe TRBD1 (5 bases). V was trimmed by 5 bases and J by 4 bases, leaving 11 bases between them. CDR1 is LNHDA, CDR2 SQIVND, per germline (reference sequence). The CDR3 covers 13 residues. In DNA, the CDR3 is TGTGCCAGTAGTGGTCTTAGGGGAGAGACCCAGTACTTC. Translated: CASSGLRGETQYF.

J is TRBJ2-3 and V is TRBV9; 7 bases agree with TRBD2. The CDR3 spans 15 residues. The germline CDR1 and CDR2 sequences are SGDLS and YYNGEE. V lost 1 base and J lost 6; bases outside the gene matches: 8. DNA for the CDR3: TGTGCCAGCAGCGTAAGCGGGGTCCATCCGGATACGCAGTATTTT. This gives the protein CASSVSGVHPDTQYF. Together with reference TRBV9 and TRBJ2-3, the CDR3 gives the full variable domain: DSGVTQTPKHLITATGQRVTLRCSPRSGDLSVYWYQQSLDQGLQFLIQYYNGEERAKGNILERFSAQQFPDLHSELNLSSLELGDSALYFCASSVSGVHPDTQYFGPGTRLTVL.

DNA of the CDR3: TGTGCCAGCAGTACAGACACGAACACTGAAGCTTTCTTT. This codes for CASSTDTNTEAFF. The chain links TRBV2 to TRBJ1-1, with D hard to call. The ends were cut back, 5 bases at V and 1 base at J, with 8 bases in the middle. The CDR3 consists of 13 residues. CDR1 is SNHLY, CDR2 FYNNEI, per germline.

This CDR3 reads CASSLTPSREGRDTQYF. CDR3 DNA sequence: TGTGCCAGCAGCTTAACCCCCTCGCGGGAGGGCCGGGATACGCAGTATTTT. The V gene is TRBV7-3, the J gene TRBJ2-3; 9 positions match TRBD2. This CDR3 comprises 17 residues. The germline gives CDR1 SGHTA, CDR2 FQGTGA. J lost 6 bases, V lost 0 bases, and 10 bases had no gene match.

The genes are TRBV5-5 and TRBJ1-5, with 10 bases that match TRBD1. There are 20 residues in the CDR3. Germline trimming cut 1 base from V and 6 bases from J; bases unmatched to any gene: 19. Per the germline V gene, CDR1 is SGHKS and CDR2 is YYEKEE (reference sequence). In DNA form, the CDR3 reads TGTGCCAGCAGCTTGTTGGGACCCCCCGGGACAGGGGTTTTTTTTCAGCCCCAGCATTTT. It codes for CASSLLGPPGTGVFFQPQHF.

This clone was recorded only once. The chain has TRBV5-1 and TRBJ1-1; D is uncertain. Germline V lookup: CDR1 SGHRS, CDR2 YFSETQ. With 0 bases removed from V and 1 base from J, the gap between germline ends came to 10 bases. The CDR3 is 15 residues long. The CDR3 coding sequence is TGCGCCAGCAGCTTGGGTGAGGGATCGAACACTGAAGCTTTCTTT. It is translated as CASSLGEGSNTEAFF.

This clone was picked up one time. The rearrangement joins TRBV7-6 to TRBJ1-1, with unresolved D. The CDR3 contains 14 residues. The V gene's germline CDR1 is SGHVS and CDR2 FNYEAQ. The V end was cut by 1 base, the J end by 5 bases, with 11 bases between. The CDR3 is CASSLVVSGTEAFF. As DNA, the CDR3 is TGTGCCAGCAGCTTAGTCGTTTCGGGGACTGAAGCTTTCTTT.

This clone has just a few counts. The J gene is TRBJ2-7, the V gene TRBV19, with 10 bases matching TRBD2. This CDR3 contains 14 residues. Unmatched junction bases numbered 5, after V lost 4 bases and J lost 5 bases. Per germline, CDR1 LNHDA and CDR2 SQIVND (reference sequence). The CDR3 loop reads CASSSLAGAHEQYF. DNA of the CDR3: TGTGCCAGTAGTAGCCTAGCGGGAGCCCACGAGCAGTACTTC.

The chain combines TRBV11-2 with TRBJ1-6; D possibly corresponds to TRBD1 (6 bases). Between the trimmed V and J ends, which lost 5 bases and 5 bases, there was a span of 19 bases. Germline loops: CDR1 SGHAT, CDR2 FQNNGV. The CDR3 is 17 amino acids. The CDR3 coding sequence is TGTGCCAGCAGCCCCAATCGACCGGGACACAATAATTCACCCCTCCACTTT. It is translated as CASSPNRPGHNNSPLHF.

V gene TRBV4-3 combines with J gene TRBJ2-5; D perhaps matches TRBD1 (6 bases). The J call may not be correct, given that the DNA end is closer to TRBJ2-7. Germline CDR1 and CDR2: LGHNA and YSLEER. The CDR3 is 17 amino acids. CDR3 nucleotide sequence: TGCGCCAGCAGCCAAGATTTGTTCCTAGGGGGTTCTAACGAGCAGTACTTC. Its translation is CASSQDLFLGGSNEQYF.